The 17 T cell receptor beta chains reported below all come from one sample, sequenced in a study of cytomegalovirus exposure and HLA in healthy donors. In the PCR, 60 Vbeta and 13 Jbeta primers were used. Using immunoSEQ multiplex PCR, the repertoire was profiled, and TCRdb retains in-frame clones only, with some absent. The sample holds roughly 140,000 clones, about three fifths seen once. Sequencing input: PBMCs. These receptors came from a woman in her twenties or thirties in good health and CMV-seropositive.

The rearrangement joins TRBV19 to TRBJ2-3; tentatively, D is TRBD2 (5 bases). Germline-derived CDR1 and CDR2 are LNHDA and SQIVND (reference sequence). Trimming took 10 bases from V and 2 from J, leaving 13 bases between them. The CDR3 has 13 amino acids. CDR3 amino acids: CATSVGLTDTQYF. CDR3 sequence (DNA): TGTGCCACCTCGGTAGGACTCACAGATACGCAGTATTTT.

This chain uses TRBV27 with TRBJ1-1; 9 positions match TRBD1. V lost 2 bases and J lost 1; bases outside the gene matches: 8. This CDR3 is 17 amino acids long. Looked up from germline, CDR1 is MNHEY and CDR2 is SMNVEV (reference sequence). The chain's CDR3 is CASSLMGQGWKNTEAFF. The DNA for the CDR3 is TGTGCCAGCAGTTTAATGGGACAGGGATGGAAGAACACTGAAGCTTTCTTT.

The chain is built from TRBV6-4 and TRBJ1-1; TRBD1 agrees at 7 bases. CDR3 length equals 14 residues. The germline V gene has CDR1 MRHNA and CDR2 SNTAGT. J was trimmed by 4 bases and V by 5 bases; bases with no gene match: 7. The CDR3: CASSIDRVATEAFF. CDR3 DNA: TGTGCCAGCAGTATCGACAGGGTGGCCACTGAAGCTTTCTTT.

This chain links TRBV5-6 with TRBJ2-1; 8 positions agree with TRBD1. J was trimmed by 10 bases and V by 0 bases; bases with no gene match: 12. The CDR3 is 16 residues long. In germline, CDR1 is SGHDT, CDR2 YYEEEE. In DNA, the CDR3 is TGTGCCAGCAGCTTGGCCGGTCTGGACAGGGTAAGCGAGCAGTTCTTC. As protein: CASSLAGLDRVSEQFF.

This clone was observed a few times. J is TRBJ2-7 and V is TRBV10-1; D is perhaps TRBD1 (6 bases). The CDR3 is 13 amino acids. Trimming took off 4 bases at V and 1 base at J, with 8 bases between the two ends. The germline gives CDR1 WNHNN, CDR2 SYGVQD (reference sequence). Written as DNA, the CDR3 is TGCGCCAGCAGTGGAGGACAGTCCTACGAGCAGTACTTC. Translated, it gives CASSGGQSYEQYF.

The chain uses TRBV11-2 and TRBJ2-2; no reliable D call. Germline V CDR1 and CDR2: SGHAT, FQNNGV. The CDR3 extends over 15 amino acids. Deletions cut 2 bases from V and 6 bases from J, with 13 bases between. For the CDR3, the DNA is TGTGCCAGCAGCTTATGGCCGATAGAGGCCGGGGAGCTGTTTTTT. It translates to CASSLWPIEAGELFF.

The chain couples TRBV9 to TRBJ1-5; 8 bases align to TRBD1. Germline-derived CDR1 and CDR2 are SGDLS and YYNGEE. CDR3 length: 15 amino acids. V trimming: 2 bases; J trimming: 5 bases; junction bases outside the gene matches: 6. The chain's CDR3 is CASSVTGQGDQPQHF. In nucleotides, the CDR3 is TGTGCCAGCAGCGTCACAGGACAGGGCGATCAGCCCCAGCATTTT.

This sequence joins TRBV7-9 and TRBJ1-3, with D hard to call. V lost 8 bases and J lost 1, with 6 bases in between. The CDR3 consists of 12 residues. Germline V gene data show CDR1 as SEHNR and CDR2 as FQNEAQ (reference sequence). DNA for the CDR3: TGTGCCAGCGTCGAGTCTGGAAACACCATATATTTT. This encodes CASVESGNTIYF.

The rearrangement joins TRBV28 to TRBJ2-1; TRBD2 is a possible D gene (6 bases). Germline V gene lookup returns CDR1 MDHEN and CDR2 SYDVKM. This CDR3 spans 14 amino acids. Trimming cost V 3 bases and J 7 bases, with 13 bases left between them. CDR3 sequence (DNA): TGTGCCAGCAGTTTGATAGCGGATGTGAATGAGCAGTTCTTC. Its translation: CASSLIADVNEQFF.

The sample holds one count of this clone. The V gene is TRBV5-1, the J gene TRBJ2-4; tentative D call: TRBD2 (6 bases). This CDR3 comprises 13 residues. From germline, CDR1 is SGHRS and CDR2 YFSETQ. Trimming removed 7 bases from V and 8 bases from J, with 16 bases in between. The CDR3: CASCALGEDIQYF. The CDR3 DNA reads as TGCGCCAGCTGCGCCCTTGGGGAGGACATTCAGTACTTC.

This clone was counted a single time. The V and J genes are TRBV15 and TRBJ2-6, with 7 bases lining up with TRBD1. The CDR3 totals 15 residues. V was pared by 3 bases and J by 1 base, with 0 bases of the junction left unmatched. CDR1 is LNHNV and CDR2 is YYDKDF in the germline V gene (reference sequence). CDR3 sequence reads: CATSRTGSGANVLTF. In DNA, the CDR3 is TGTGCCACCAGCAGGACAGGGTCTGGGGCCAACGTCCTGACTTTC.

This sequence joins TRBV15 and TRBJ2-6; D may be TRBD1 (5 bases). The CDR3 runs to 15 residues. V gave up 3 bases and J gave up 4 bases, with 10 bases separating them. CDR1 and CDR2 (germline): LNHNV, YYDKDF (reference sequence). CDR3 nucleotide sequence: TGTGCCACCAGCAGGGGGCCTCCCGGGGCCAACGTCCTGACTTTC. Amino acid sequence: CATSRGPPGANVLTF.

CDR3 region: CASTKGGFMNTEAFF. CDR3 coding DNA: TGTGCCAGCACCAAAGGAGGGTTCATGAACACTGAAGCTTTCTTT. The V call is TRBV28, the J call TRBJ1-1; D gene uncertain. The V gene's germline CDR1 is MDHEN and CDR2 SYDVKM. V was cut by 7 bases and J by 0 bases, with 15 bases left in between. This CDR3 has 15 amino acids.

The V call is TRBV2, the J call TRBJ2-7; 8 bases map to TRBD1. J gave up 3 bases and V 10 bases, and 8 bases lay outside the gene matches. This CDR3 spans 13 amino acids. Germline CDR1 reads SNHLY; CDR2 reads FYNNEI. CDR3 loop: CATALGQDYEQYF. As DNA, the CDR3 is TGTGCCACCGCTCTGGGACAGGACTACGAGCAGTACTTC.

The J gene is TRBJ2-5, the V gene TRBV13; a weak D match, TRBD2 (7 bases). This CDR3 region has 15 residues. Germline V gene data show CDR1 as PRHDT and CDR2 as FYEKMQ (reference sequence). The ends were cut back, 2 bases at V and 5 bases at J, with 15 bases in the middle. The CDR3 sequence: CASSLKRGAAETQYF. The DNA for the CDR3 is TGTGCCAGCAGCTTAAAACGGGGGGCCGCGGAGACCCAGTACTTC.

The chain employs TRBV5-1 and TRBJ2-1; tentatively, D is TRBD2 (6 bases). Trimming took off 4 bases at V and 7 bases at J, with 12 bases between the two ends. The CDR3 runs to 13 residues. CDR1 is SGHRS, CDR2 YFSETQ, per germline. This chain's CDR3 is CASSVGGVNEQFF. The DNA for the CDR3 is TGCGCCAGCAGCGTGGGGGGAGTTAATGAGCAGTTCTTC.

The chain is built from TRBV7-3 and TRBJ2-7, with 8 bases aligning to TRBD1. This CDR3 has 15 amino acids. The germline gives CDR1 SGHTA, CDR2 FQGTGA. V was pared by 5 bases and J by 2 bases, with 8 bases of the junction left unmatched. The CDR3 region is CASSVDRGTPYEQYF. Written as DNA, the CDR3 is TGTGCCAGCAGCGTAGACAGGGGAACCCCCTACGAGCAGTACTTC.